A single sample gave rise to the 30 T cell receptor beta chains below, sequenced in a study of T cell responses to AZD1222 COVID-19 vaccine. TCRdb's copy holds only in-frame clones and misses some; the assay was immunoSEQ multiplex PCR. The data contain 100,000 or so clones, about 86% of them singletons. Source: peripheral blood, taken on day 0 of AZD1222 vaccination. These receptor sequences come from an adult in good health.

This chain uses TRBV24-1 with TRBJ1-6; 8 bases agree with TRBD1. The CDR3 extends over 17 amino acids. J gave up 5 bases and V 5 bases, and 10 bases lay outside the gene matches. Germline CDR1 and CDR2: KGHDR and SFDVKD. CDR3 bases: TGTGCCACCAGTGTTCGGACAGGGTTGATCCATAATTCACCCCTCCACTTT. Its protein product is CATSVRTGLIHNSPLHF.

The chain employs TRBV5-1 and TRBJ2-6, with 9 bases lining up with TRBD1. V shed 3 bases and J 0 bases; nucleotides not matched to a gene: 7. CDR1 is SGHRS and CDR2 is YFSETQ in the germline V gene. The CDR3 loop spans 18 amino acids. CDR3 bases: TGCGCCAGCAGCTCCCGGGACAGGGAGAGCTCTGGGGCCAACGTCCTGACTTTC. Translated, it gives CASSSRDRESSGANVLTF.

This chain uses TRBV28 with TRBJ1-5; D gene unclear. From germline, CDR1 is MDHEN and CDR2 SYDVKM. The V gene lost 2 bases and the J gene lost 7 bases, with 9 bases spanning the gap. This CDR3 is built from 13 residues. CDR3 sequence (DNA): TGTGCCAGCAGTTTAGGCCCCCCACAGCCCCAGCATTTT. Protein product: CASSLGPPQPQHF.

J is TRBJ1-1 and V is TRBV5-6, with TRBD1 identical over 7 bases. The CDR3 has 16 amino acids. The V and J ends lost 4 bases and 5 bases, in that order; junction bases with no gene match: 14. Germline V CDR1 and CDR2: SGHDT, YYEEEE. The CDR3 region is CASSHDQGEVGTEAFF. DNA of the CDR3: TGTGCCAGCAGCCATGACCAGGGGGAGGTGGGAACTGAAGCTTTCTTT.

CDR3 sequence (DNA): TGTGCCAGCAGCTTAGCGGGACTAGGGGGCGGGGAGCAGTTCTTC. Protein product: CASSLAGLGGGEQFF. The chain employs TRBV11-2 and TRBJ2-1, with D possibly TRBD2 on 8 matching bases. The germline V gene encodes CDR1 SGHAT and CDR2 FQNNGV. The CDR3 totals 15 residues. V lost 1 base and J 10 bases, leaving 17 bases between the germline ends. The variable domain in full, with the rest retrieved from reference TRBV11-2 and TRBJ2-1, is EAGVAQSPRYKIIEKRQSVAFWCNPISGHATLYWYQQILGQGPKLLIQFQNNGVVDDSQLPKDRFSAERLKGVDSTLKIQPAKLEDSAVYLCASSLAGLGGGEQFFGPGTRLTVL.

The chain is built from TRBV5-3 and TRBJ2-1; TRBD1 matches at 8 bases. TRBV5-3 is given ORF status, its function remaining uncertain. V trimming: 4 bases; J trimming: 7 bases; junction bases outside the gene matches: 16. The CDR3 loop spans 17 amino acids. Here the CDR3 reads CARSPLGQGFFGNEQFF. The CDR3 DNA sequence: TGTGCCAGAAGCCCTCTAGGACAGGGTTTCTTCGGGAATGAGCAGTTCTTC.

V gene TRBV5-1 combines with J gene TRBJ2-5, with a possible D match to TRBD2 (5 bases). Germline V CDR1 and CDR2: SGHRS, YFSETQ. This CDR3 is 12 amino acids long. V was clipped by 7 bases and J by 4 bases, with 11 bases between them. The CDR3 DNA reads as TGCGCCAGCGAAAAGGCGGGAGAGACCCAGTACTTC. It codes for CASEKAGETQYF. Full variable domain (rest looked up from reference TRBV5-1 and TRBJ2-5): KAGVTQTPRYLIKTRGQQVTLSCSPISGHRSVSWYQQTPGQGLQFLFEYFSETQRNKGNFPGRFSGRQFSNSRSEMNVSTLELGDSALYLCASEKAGETQYFGPGTRLLVL.

The chain combines TRBV9 with TRBJ1-3, with 10 bases aligning to TRBD1. Germline loops: CDR1 SGDLS, CDR2 YYNGEE. The CDR3 totals 15 residues. V was clipped by 4 bases and J by 7 bases; unmatched bases: 8. The CDR3: CASSPRAGQGNTIYF. Here the CDR3 DNA reads TGTGCCAGCAGCCCCCGAGCGGGACAGGGGAACACCATATATTTT.

The V and J genes are TRBV6-2 or TRBV6-3 and TRBJ1-1; 7 nucleotides align to TRBD1. The CDR3 loop spans 15 amino acids. Germline V gene lookup returns CDR1 MNHEY and CDR2 SVGEGT. With 2 bases clipped from V and 6 bases from J, the junction kept 9 bases outside the gene matches. This chain's CDR3 is CASSYKSPGTAEAFF. The CDR3 bases are TGTGCCAGCAGTTACAAGAGCCCCGGGACAGCTGAAGCTTTCTTT.

This clone was seen just once. The chain couples TRBV6-6 to TRBJ2-5; no clear D. This CDR3 is 14 amino acids long. From germline, CDR1 is MNHNY and CDR2 SVGAGI (reference sequence). With 7 bases removed from V and 2 bases from J, the gap between germline ends came to 14 bases. Here the CDR3 reads CASNRGRLQETQYF. The CDR3 region has the DNA TGTGCCAGCAATAGAGGACGGCTACAAGAGACCCAGTACTTC.

The chain combines TRBV7-2 with TRBJ1-2; 7 bases map to TRBD1. The CDR3 extends over 14 amino acids. V shed 5 bases, J shed 2 bases, and the junction held 5 bases outside the gene matches. CDR1 and CDR2 (germline): SGHTA, FQGNSA. CDR3 protein: CASSPQQGNYGYTF. The CDR3 nucleotides read TGTGCCAGCAGCCCTCAACAGGGGAACTATGGCTACACCTTC.

The rearrangement joins TRBV19 to TRBJ2-2; D possibly corresponds to TRBD2 (5 bases). The V end lost 1 base, the J end lost 5 bases, and 11 bases lay between the germline ends. The length of the CDR3 is 15 residues. Germline V lookup: CDR1 LNHDA, CDR2 SQIVND (reference sequence). The CDR3 region has the DNA TGTGCCAGTAGTATAGCCCTAGCTGGAACCGGGGAGCTGTTTTTT. As protein: CASSIALAGTGELFF.

The chain has TRBV6-6 and TRBJ1-5; no clear D gene. This CDR3 contains 14 residues. Germline V lookup: CDR1 MNHNY, CDR2 SVGAGI (reference sequence). V gave up 0 bases and J gave up 2 bases, with 5 bases separating them. This chain's CDR3 is CASSYSGRNQPQHF. The CDR3 DNA follows: TGTGCCAGCAGTTACTCGGGTCGCAATCAGCCCCAGCATTTT.

The rearrangement uses TRBV27 and TRBJ2-7; D possibly matches TRBD1 or TRBD2 (5 bases each). Trimming pared 5 bases from V and 7 bases from J, leaving 18 bases between. Per the germline V gene, CDR1 is MNHEY and CDR2 is SMNVEV (reference sequence). This CDR3 comprises 14 residues. CDR3: CASSPMGRPMEQYF. As DNA, the CDR3 is TGTGCCAGCAGTCCTATGGGACGGCCGATGGAGCAGTACTTC.

The chain recombines TRBV28 with TRBJ1-2; no clear D. CDR3 size: 15 residues. Germline V CDR1 and CDR2: MDHEN, SYDVKM. With 3 bases removed from V and 4 bases from J, the gap between germline ends came to 15 bases. The CDR3 region has the DNA TGTGCCAGCAGTTTCCCCCAGGCAAGCTTCTATGGCTACACCTTC. It is translated as CASSFPQASFYGYTF.

This chain connects TRBV7-2 to TRBJ2-7; TRBD2 agrees at 11 bases. Germline CDR1 SGHTA, CDR2 FQGNSA. The CDR3 has 12 amino acids. Trimming at V came to 4 bases and at J to 10 bases, leaving 3 bases not matched to a gene. CDR3 coding DNA: TGTGCCAGCAGCTCGACTAGCGGGGATCAGTACTTC. Its protein product is CASSSTSGDQYF.

This clone was found many times. J is TRBJ2-3 and V is TRBV27; D remains ambiguous. Trimming took 8 bases from V and 2 from J, leaving 8 bases between them. The CDR3 spans 12 residues. Germline CDR1 is MNHEY and CDR2 is SMNVEV (reference sequence). CDR3 DNA sequence: TGTGCCAGCGGCGGAGTCACAGATACGCAGTATTTT. Translation gives CASGGVTDTQYF.

The gene calls are TRBV7-9 and TRBJ1-2, with a possible D match to TRBD1 (5 bases). The V gene lost 1 base and the J gene lost 2 bases, with 17 bases spanning the gap. The CDR3 has 17 residues. Germline V CDR1 and CDR2: SEHNR, FQNEAQ (reference sequence). DNA of the CDR3: TGTGCCAGCAGCTTAGTTGGCAGGGCTCCTTTAAACTATGGCTACACCTTC. Its translation is CASSLVGRAPLNYGYTF.

In this sample, this clone turned up once. This chain connects TRBV19 to TRBJ1-2; maybe TRBD1 (6 bases). Germline V gene data show CDR1 as LNHDA and CDR2 as SQIVND (reference sequence). The V and J ends lost 3 bases and 5 bases respectively, with 10 bases between them. The CDR3 is 13 residues long. The CDR3 sequence is CASSMDSPYGYTF. CDR3 coding DNA: TGTGCCAGTAGTATGGACAGCCCTTATGGCTACACCTTC.

The chain carries TRBV6-2 or TRBV6-3 and TRBJ1-5, with D perhaps TRBD1 (5 bases). Germline CDR1 and CDR2: MNHEY and SVGEGT. CDR3 length: 15 amino acids. V was pared by 0 bases and J by 4 bases, with 10 bases between. The CDR3 spells CASSYSRGGNQPQHF. The CDR3 DNA sequence: TGTGCCAGCAGTTACTCGAGGGGAGGGAATCAGCCCCAGCATTTT.

The chain employs TRBV18 and TRBJ2-5; D gene unclear. Per germline, CDR1 KGHSH and CDR2 LQKENI. V was shortened by 5 bases and J by 5 bases, with 3 bases between the two germline ends. CDR3 size: 10 residues. The CDR3 DNA follows: TGTGCCAGCTCAGAGGAGACCCAGTACTTC. Its translation: CASSEETQYF.

This rearrangement joins TRBV19 to TRBJ2-1, with TRBD2 matching over 9 bases. The CDR3 is made up of 17 amino acids. Germline V gene data show CDR1 as LNHDA and CDR2 as SQIVND (reference sequence). V shed 4 bases, J shed 4 bases, and the junction held 11 bases outside the gene matches. The CDR3 sequence is CASSTPRSGRWYNEQFF. CDR3 coding DNA: TGTGCCAGTAGTACTCCAAGGAGCGGGAGGTGGTACAATGAGCAGTTCTTC.

This clone was counted once. The V call is TRBV5-1, the J call TRBJ2-6; maybe TRBD1 (5 bases). Germline V gene sequence: CDR1 SGHRS, CDR2 YFSETQ. The CDR3 contains 16 residues. The germline V and J ends were trimmed by 0 bases and 0 bases, with 7 bases remaining between them. The CDR3 reads CASSLEGNSGANVLTF. The CDR3 nucleotides are TGCGCCAGCAGCTTGGAGGGGAACTCTGGGGCCAACGTCCTGACTTTC.

On this clone: Distinct nucleotide sequences in the sample also encode this CDR3. The chain couples TRBV27 to TRBJ2-5; 8 bases are shared with TRBD1. This CDR3 has 15 residues. The trim removed 2 bases at V and 4 bases at J, leaving 6 bases unmatched. CDR1 and CDR2 from the germline V gene are MNHEY and SMNVEV (reference sequence). This CDR3 is CASSLRAGGRETQYF. The DNA of the CDR3 is TGTGCCAGCAGTTTACGGGCAGGGGGCAGAGAGACCCAGTACTTC.

The chain uses TRBV7-9 and TRBJ2-7, with TRBD2 matching 7 bases. V shed 2 bases and J 6 bases; nucleotides not matched to a gene: 7. The CDR3 is 14 residues long. Germline values: CDR1 SEHNR, CDR2 FQNEAQ (reference sequence). The CDR3 spells CASSLKVGGGEQYF. Here the CDR3 DNA reads TGTGCCAGCAGCTTAAAAGTGGGGGGGGGCGAGCAGTACTTC.

This clone showed up just a few times. This chain connects TRBV6-2 or TRBV6-3 to TRBJ1-1, with D hard to call. The germline V gene encodes CDR1 MNHEY and CDR2 SVGEGT. The V end was cut by 3 bases, the J end by 1 base, with 9 bases between. The CDR3 length is 14 residues. CDR3 loop: CASSYTVTNTEAFF. The CDR3 DNA sequence: TGTGCCAGCAGTTATACCGTTACGAACACTGAAGCTTTCTTT.

The chain employs TRBV5-6 and TRBJ2-5, with D unresolved. V lost 1 base and J 5 bases, leaving 9 bases between the germline ends. The germline CDR1 and CDR2 sequences are SGHDT and YYEEEE. CDR3 length: 13 amino acids. The CDR3 spells CASSLYSVETQYF. DNA for the CDR3: TGTGCCAGCAGCTTGTACTCGGTCGAGACCCAGTACTTC.

The chain has TRBV9 and TRBJ2-2; D is ambiguous. Per the germline V gene, CDR1 is SGDLS and CDR2 is YYNGEE. Trimming shortened V by 3 bases and J by 3 bases, and 9 bases separated the two germline ends. This CDR3 is built from 14 residues. The CDR3 DNA follows: TGTGCCAGCAGCGAAACCTCAGACACCGGGGAGCTGTTTTTT. Its protein is CASSETSDTGELFF.

This clone was counted a few times. The J gene is TRBJ2-1, the V gene TRBV2; D ambiguous. There are 14 residues in the CDR3. Trimming took 4 bases from V and 0 from J, leaving 7 bases between them. Germline V gene data show CDR1 as SNHLY and CDR2 as FYNNEI. CDR3: CASSVPASYNEQFF. CDR3 sequence (DNA): TGTGCCAGCAGTGTCCCCGCCTCCTACAATGAGCAGTTCTTC.

The chain carries TRBV7-9 and TRBJ1-5; D gene uncertain. Trimming cost V 1 base and J 7 bases, with 8 bases left between them. The germline V gene encodes CDR1 SEHNR and CDR2 FQNEAQ (reference sequence). The CDR3 is 13 amino acids. The CDR3 reads CASSLGGEQPQHF. CDR3 DNA sequence: TGTGCCAGCAGCTTAGGCGGGGAACAGCCCCAGCATTTT.